Included here is one T cell receptor beta chain sequence, with context. Many counts were recorded for this clonotype. It lacks a known antigen. Base quality data are lacking; no much larger clone is found one base away. To synthesize cDNA, template-switch 5'RACE was performed with a primer carrying a 10-nucleotide random unique molecular identifier so that each TCR transcript was tagged. Every sequencing run covered 15-18 subjects and yielded more than 180 million TCR-beta sequences. The RNeasy kit was used to extract total RNA. TCR-beta VDJ regions were amplified with primers for the TCR constant region and the 5'RACE anchor, using the KAPA Real-time Library Amplification kit. Sample indexes and Illumina adaptors were added in a first PCR, after which library yield was increased in a second PCR. The roughly 650 bp TCR product was size-selected on a 2% E-gel SizeSelection system after Ampure bead purification. Before pooling, libraries had their quality checked on a Bioanalyzer, their concentration measured with Qubit, and their quantity determined with the Kapa Library Quantification kit. Libraries were sequenced paired-end 2 x 150 bp on an Illumina HiSeq 2500. To increase sequence diversity, about 25-31% phiX was spiked into each library pool. Turning to the authors' computational methods: Quality-filtered reads were processed with the UMI-based MiGEC pipeline, which removed over 75% of raw TCR sequences during error correction. IMGT germline references were used for aligning VDJ genes, and each clonotype was defined as a unique CDR3 amino acid sequence together with its V-J genes. Clonal expansion, Shannon diversity, and CDR3 relatedness (CalcPairwiseDistances, ClusterSamples) were evaluated with VDJtools, and phylogenetic trees were built with CLCbio workbench. Clones with at least 8 unique UMIs were defined as expanded, with this threshold being based on coefficient-of-variation modelling across technical triplicates. Using fastp trimming at Q25 and MiXCR clonotype assembly, TCRdb reanalyzed the public sequencing data and kept in-frame beta chains. Identical CDR3 protein sequences are pooled into one entry, listed with their most common genes and DNA. In this record, the V and J calls reflect TCRdb's handling and not the investigators' own analysis. In all, the sample holds 120,000 or so distinct CDR3 sequences, and more than 2.5% of those were seen once. 1% to 1.5% of the sample is taken by the ten largest.

The data were taken from a study of neurological immune-mediated disorders (dated by TCRdb to between 2018 and 2020). At the level of the whole study: Among the 34 multiple sclerosis patients, relapsing-remitting MS was present in 31 and secondary progressive MS was present in 3. The study compared peripheral blood TCR-beta repertoires of HTLV-I-associated myelopathy (HAM/TSP) patients, multiple sclerosis patients and healthy controls using UMI-based sequencing. Longitudinal samples, technical triplicates and paired sorted CD4+ and CD8+ T-cell subsets, alongside PBMC samples, were included among the approximately 99 TCR-beta libraries. The cohort was made up of 68 subjects, consisting of around 14 HAM/TSP patients, around 35 multiple sclerosis patients and about 20 healthy controls. Overall study results and their limits: Repertoires from 18 of 34 MS patients were grouped by phylogenetic analysis into a cluster of related CDR3 sequences, suggesting a possible repertoire-level signature. No association of the MS cluster with clinical or MRI features was observed, and the need for larger cohorts was stated by the authors. TCR clonal expansion was greatest in HAM/TSP patients and smallest in MS patients, who ranked below even healthy controls. No identical CDR3 amino acid sequences were shared among expanded clones across subjects, suggesting private TCR-beta repertoires in all groups.

The cysteine opens and the phenylalanine closes a CDR3 of 15 amino acids. The kept DNA is CDR3 alone, 45 bases in frame from the first base. V is clipped by 0 bases and J by 3 bases, and the sequence between their germline boundaries is 12 bases long. The germline V gene encodes CDR1 LNHNV and CDR2 YYDKDF (reference sequence). For unsorted PBMC libraries, 2 million PBMCs were used after storage in RNAlater at -80 degrees C until RNA extraction. Multiple sclerosis patients were enrolled in a US clinical protocol evaluating disease progression by magnetic resonance imaging. PBMCs were separated from peripheral blood using Ficoll-Hypaque density gradient centrifugation and then cryopreserved in liquid nitrogen.

Sequenced input: PBMCs. The source is a woman aged 25-40 years with multiple sclerosis. Recombination joined TRBV15 with TRBJ2-7; the D gene assignment is ambiguous. CDR3 loop: CATSRERRPDYEQYF. Read as DNA, the sequence is TGTGCCACCAGCAGAGAAAGGCGTCCCGACTACGAGCAGTACTTC.